This TCR beta chain came from a study of control samples from healthy donors and cancer patients. Per the germline V gene, CDR1 is KGHDR and CDR2 is SFDVKD. There are 13 residues in the CDR3. Between the trimmed V and J ends, which lost 9 bases and 4 bases, there was a span of 13 bases. Profiling relied on immunoSEQ multiplex PCR, and the TCRdb table lists in-frame clones only, not all of them. The table records about 120,000 clones, 93% of them present only once. Sequencing was carried out using blood. V is TRBV24-1 and J is TRBJ2-3; D uncertain. The source is a man aged 25 to 40 in good health. CDR3 nucleotide sequence: TGTGCCACCGGAGCGAATTTTCCAGATACGCAGTATTTT. Residues: CATGANFPDTQYF.